This T cell receptor (beta chain) was recovered during a study of identical twins. Germline V gene lookup returns CDR1 KGHSH and CDR2 LQKENI. V was clipped by 2 bases and J by 6 bases, with 8 bases between them. This CDR3 region has 12 residues. This clonotype was seen more than once but under ten times. TCRdb reprocessed the 5' RACE reads via MiXCR and lists one record per CDR3 protein. The table lists over 250,000 distinct CDR3 sequences, nearly 9.5% of them singletons, with roughly 6.8% in the top ten. The same sample was also used in a study of yellow fever vaccine responses in identical twins.

The receptor was derived from a woman under 30 in good health. The chain carries TRBV18 and TRBJ2-7; maybe TRBD1 (6 bases). The sample comprised CD8+ T cells sorted from blood. The CDR3 DNA sequence: TGTGCCAGCTCACCAACAGGGACCGAGCAGTACTTC. Translated, it gives CASSPTGTEQYF.